These T cell receptor beta chains were read from a single sample in a study of control samples from healthy donors and cancer patients. The repertoire was sequenced with immunoSEQ multiplex PCR; TCRdb's copy has only in-frame clones and lacks some. The profile shows 84,000 or so clones, more than 65% of them singletons. The sequenced sample consisted of PBMCs. The source is a man in his fifties or sixties with head and neck cancer. The CDR3 runs from the conserved cysteine through the conserved F or W. D genes are given only for firm matches. Where a row states a size, it is once, few, many or the class of an expanded clone; other rows omit it.

D gene: .
J gene: TRBJ2-1
clone size: .
V gene: TRBV30
CDR3 DNA: TGTGCCTGGAGTGATAATTACAATGAGCAGTTCTTC
CDR3 protein: CAWSDNYNEQFF

D gene: .
J gene: TRBJ2-3
clone size: .
V gene: TRBV6-4
CDR3 DNA: TGTGCCAGCAGATCTTTGGGGGGCGCTAGGGCAGATACGCAGTATTTT
CDR3 protein: CASRSLGGARADTQYF

D gene: .
J gene: TRBJ2-7
clone size: .
V gene: TRBV2
CDR3 DNA: TGTGCCAGCAGTGCCCAGCCCGGCTACGAGCAGTACTTC
CDR3 protein: CASSAQPGYEQYF

D gene: TRBD2
J gene: TRBJ2-2
clone size: .
V gene: TRBV5-1
CDR3 DNA: TGCGCCAGCAGCTGGGGGGGTGGCCGGACGAACACCGGGGAGCTGTTTTTT
CDR3 protein: CASSWGGGRTNTGELFF

D gene: .
J gene: TRBJ2-7
clone size: .
V gene: TRBV12-3/TRBV12-4
CDR3 DNA: TGTGCCAGCAGTTTTGGGGCCCTTCAGTACTTC
CDR3 protein: CASSFGALQYF

D gene: .
J gene: TRBJ2-7
clone size: .
V gene: TRBV19
CDR3 DNA: TGTGCCAGTTCCCCAGACTTTATCCGGGACGAGCAGTACTTC
CDR3 protein: CASSPDFIRDEQYF

D gene: .
J gene: TRBJ2-1
clone size: .
V gene: TRBV7-2
CDR3 DNA: TGTGCCAGCAGCTTAGCGGGAGGTAGGAGCAATGAGCAGTTCTTC
CDR3 protein: CASSLAGGRSNEQFF

D gene: TRBD1
J gene: TRBJ2-1
clone size: few
V gene: TRBV11-3
CDR3 DNA: TGTGCCAGCAGCCTTCTACAGGGGACTGAGCAGTTCTTC
CDR3 protein: CASSLLQGTEQFF

D gene: TRBD1
J gene: TRBJ2-5
clone size: .
V gene: TRBV5-1
CDR3 DNA: TGCGCCAGCAGCAAGGGACAGGGTGGGGAGACCCAGTACTTC
CDR3 protein: CASSKGQGGETQYF

D gene: .
J gene: TRBJ1-3
clone size: .
V gene: TRBV3-1/TRBV3-2
CDR3 DNA: TGTGCCAGCAGCCATGGACGGATGTACTCTGGAAACACCATATATTTT
CDR3 protein: CASSHGRMYSGNTIYF

D gene: TRBD2
J gene: TRBJ2-5
clone size: .
V gene: TRBV6-1
CDR3 DNA: TGTGCCAGCAGTGGAGCGGGAGCGGGAGAGACCCAGTACTTC
CDR3 protein: CASSGAGAGETQYF

D gene: .
J gene: TRBJ1-2
clone size: .
V gene: TRBV3-1/TRBV3-2
CDR3 DNA: TGTGCCAGCAGCCGGGGCCCCTCTAGCTACGGCTACACCTTC
CDR3 protein: CASSRGPSSYGYTF

D gene: TRBD2
J gene: TRBJ2-2
clone size: few
V gene: TRBV2
CDR3 DNA: TGTGCCAGCAGAGGGACTAGCGGGAGTGTCGGGGAGCTGTTTTTT
CDR3 protein: CASRGTSGSVGELFF

D gene: TRBD2
J gene: TRBJ2-2
clone size: .
V gene: TRBV6-5
CDR3 DNA: TGTGCCAGCAGTTATGGAGCGGGAGGGCCGAGCGGGGAGCTGTTTTTT
CDR3 protein: CASSYGAGGPSGELFF

D gene: TRBD1
J gene: TRBJ1-1
clone size: .
V gene: TRBV12-3/TRBV12-4
CDR3 DNA: TGTGCCAGCAGGGACAGGCAGAACACTGAAGCTTTCTTT
CDR3 protein: CASRDRQNTEAFF

D gene: .
J gene: TRBJ1-1
clone size: few
V gene: TRBV2
CDR3 DNA: TGTGCCAGCAAGGGGATGAACACTGAAGCTTTCTTT
CDR3 protein: CASKGMNTEAFF

D gene: TRBD1
J gene: TRBJ1-5
clone size: .
V gene: TRBV4-1
CDR3 DNA: TGCGCCAGCAGCCAGATCGCCATTTCAGGGGGGCAGCCCCAGCATTTT
CDR3 protein: CASSQIAISGGQPQHF

D gene: TRBD1
J gene: TRBJ1-1
clone size: .
V gene: TRBV5-1
CDR3 DNA: TGCGCCAGCAGCTTGGGCACAGGGGGCACTGAAGCTTTCTTT
CDR3 protein: CASSLGTGGTEAFF

D gene: .
J gene: TRBJ2-3
clone size: .
V gene: TRBV5-6
CDR3 DNA: TGTGCCAGCAGCTTGATGGGGCCTGAAGGGACAGATACGCAGTATTTT
CDR3 protein: CASSLMGPEGTDTQYF

D gene: .
J gene: TRBJ2-1
clone size: .
V gene: TRBV6-4
CDR3 DNA: TGTGCCAGCAGTAGGGAGTGGACCTACAATGAGCAGTTCTTC
CDR3 protein: CASSREWTYNEQFF

D gene: .
J gene: TRBJ2-1
clone size: .
V gene: TRBV7-9
CDR3 DNA: TGTGCCAGCAGCTTTTCGTCGAGAGACAATGAGCAGTTCTTC
CDR3 protein: CASSFSSRDNEQFF

D gene: .
J gene: TRBJ1-5
clone size: .
V gene: TRBV10-3
CDR3 DNA: TGTGCCATCAGTGCCGCCAGCAACAATCAGCCCCAGCATTTT
CDR3 protein: CAISAASNNQPQHF

D gene: TRBD2
J gene: TRBJ2-7
clone size: .
V gene: TRBV19
CDR3 DNA: TGTGCCAGTAAGTCCGACCGACTAGCGCCGTACGAGCAGTACTTC
CDR3 protein: CASKSDRLAPYEQYF

D gene: .
J gene: TRBJ2-7
clone size: .
V gene: TRBV6-5
CDR3 DNA: TGTGCCAGCAGTTACTCACCCTGGAGGTTGAACTACGAGCAGTACTTC
CDR3 protein: CASSYSPWRLNYEQYF

D gene: .
J gene: TRBJ2-5
clone size: .
V gene: TRBV4-2
CDR3 DNA: TGTGCCAGCAGCCAGGCGGGGAGGCAGGAGACCCAGTACTTC
CDR3 protein: CASSQAGRQETQYF

D gene: TRBD1
J gene: TRBJ1-5
clone size: .
V gene: TRBV12-3/TRBV12-4
CDR3 DNA: TGTGCCAGCGCAAGGGGGCGCTCGCGGCCCCAGCATTTT
CDR3 protein: CASARGRSRPQHF

D gene: .
J gene: TRBJ2-3
clone size: .
V gene: TRBV7-9
CDR3 DNA: TGTGCCAGCAGCTTAATCTTTACAGATACGCAGTATTTT
CDR3 protein: CASSLIFTDTQYF

D gene: .
J gene: TRBJ2-3
clone size: .
V gene: TRBV7-6
CDR3 DNA: TGTGCCAGCAGCCCCCAGTCGGGAGAGATGGGGGATACGCAGTATTTT
CDR3 protein: CASSPQSGEMGDTQYF

D gene: TRBD2
J gene: TRBJ2-1
clone size: .
V gene: TRBV6-4
CDR3 DNA: TGTGCCAGCAGTCCGAGACTAACGGGAGGTTATGAGCAGTTCTTC
CDR3 protein: CASSPRLTGGYEQFF

D gene: TRBD1
J gene: TRBJ2-7
clone size: .
V gene: TRBV28
CDR3 DNA: TGCGTAAGTGGACAGGGCTCCTACGAGCAGTACTTC
CDR3 protein: CVSGQGSYEQYF

D gene: .
J gene: TRBJ2-2
clone size: once
V gene: TRBV19
CDR3 DNA: TGTGCCAGTAGTGCTAGTCGGAACACCGGGGAGCTGTTTTTT
CDR3 protein: CASSASRNTGELFF

D gene: TRBD1
J gene: TRBJ1-1
clone size: .
V gene: TRBV20-1
CDR3 DNA: TGCAGTGCTAGTGAACAGGGGAGATACACTGAAGCTTTCTTT
CDR3 protein: CSASEQGRYTEAFF

D gene: TRBD2
J gene: TRBJ2-3
clone size: once
V gene: TRBV7-2
CDR3 DNA: TGTGCCAGCAGCCTACTAGCGGGAGTTTCAGATACGCAGTATTTT
CDR3 protein: CASSLLAGVSDTQYF

D gene: .
J gene: TRBJ2-6
clone size: .
V gene: TRBV3-1/TRBV3-2
CDR3 DNA: TGTGCCACGGGGCCCTTCTCTGGGGCCAACGTCCTGACTTTC
CDR3 protein: CATGPFSGANVLTF

D gene: TRBD1
J gene: TRBJ1-1
clone size: .
V gene: TRBV5-6
CDR3 DNA: TGTGCCAGCAGCCTCCGGAGGGGGCGGACCACTGAAGCTTTCTTT
CDR3 protein: CASSLRRGRTTEAFF

D gene: .
J gene: TRBJ2-5
clone size: .
V gene: TRBV5-4
CDR3 DNA: TGTGCCAGCAGCAGGGCAGGGCAAGAGACCCAGTACTTC
CDR3 protein: CASSRAGQETQYF

D gene: .
J gene: TRBJ2-1
clone size: few
V gene: TRBV18
CDR3 DNA: TGTGCCAGCTCACCACCGGGGGAACCCTCCTACAATGAGCAGTTCTTC
CDR3 protein: CASSPPGEPSYNEQFF

D gene: TRBD2
J gene: TRBJ2-5
clone size: .
V gene: TRBV10-3
CDR3 DNA: TGTGCCATCAGTGAGGGCGGGGGGGGACCGGCGGGAGAGACCCAGTACTTC
CDR3 protein: CAISEGGGGPAGETQYF

D gene: .
J gene: TRBJ1-2
clone size: once
V gene: TRBV5-8
CDR3 DNA: TGTGCCAGCAGCTTGGCCAATGGAGATGGCTACACCTTC
CDR3 protein: CASSLANGDGYTF

D gene: .
J gene: TRBJ1-5
clone size: few
V gene: TRBV20-1
CDR3 DNA: TGCAGTGCTAGTGTTGGTGGGATTCAGCCCCAGCATTTT
CDR3 protein: CSASVGGIQPQHF

D gene: .
J gene: TRBJ2-2
clone size: .
V gene: TRBV23-1
CDR3 DNA: TGCGCCAGCAGTCAATCGAATCGTAGCGCCGACACCGGGGAGCTGTTTTTT
CDR3 protein: CASSQSNRSADTGELFF

D gene: .
J gene: TRBJ2-1
clone size: .
V gene: TRBV15
CDR3 DNA: TGTGCCACCAGCAGAGTAGTGAGCTCCTACAATGAGCAGTTCTTC
CDR3 protein: CATSRVVSSYNEQFF

D gene: TRBD1
J gene: TRBJ2-7
clone size: .
V gene: TRBV18
CDR3 DNA: TGTGCCAGCTCCCCGGGACAGGTGTACTACGAGCAGTACTTC
CDR3 protein: CASSPGQVYYEQYF

D gene: .
J gene: TRBJ2-7
clone size: .
V gene: TRBV5-8
CDR3 DNA: TGTGCCAGCAGCTTCTCCGGCAGGTACTACGAGCAGTACTTC
CDR3 protein: CASSFSGRYYEQYF

D gene: .
J gene: TRBJ1-2
clone size: .
V gene: TRBV6-5
CDR3 DNA: TGTGCCAGCAGTCCTACAGCGACCATTCGGGGCTACACCTTC
CDR3 protein: CASSPTATIRGYTF

D gene: .
J gene: TRBJ1-2
clone size: .
V gene: TRBV20-1
CDR3 DNA: TGCAGTGCTGGCACCGGGTATGGCTACACCTTC
CDR3 protein: CSAGTGYGYTF

D gene: TRBD1
J gene: TRBJ2-1
clone size: .
V gene: TRBV7-9
CDR3 DNA: TGTGCCAGCAGCAGCCGGGACAGGGGGCTAAATGAGCAGTTCTTC
CDR3 protein: CASSSRDRGLNEQFF